This T cell receptor beta chain was recovered during a study of T-cell reconstitution after alpha-beta-depleted transplantation in children. This CDR3 has 14 amino acids. Looked up from germline, CDR1 is DFQATT and CDR2 is SNEGSKA (reference sequence). V was shortened by 4 bases and J by 5 bases, with 18 bases between the two germline ends. On this clonotype itself: What it recognizes is unknown.

Regarding the study as a whole: Where alpha-beta T cells came from about two months after transplant was reportedly several hundred expanded graft clones.

For TCRbeta, the library was prepared with unique molecular identifiers. TCRdb reanalysed the PCR reads using MiXCR and keeps one entry per CDR3 protein. In the table there are around 440,000 distinct CDR3 sequences, about 10% of which are singletons. The V call is TRBV20-1, the J call TRBJ2-7; D is possibly TRBD1 or TRBD2 (5 bases each). The input for sequencing was PBMCs, taken before TCRalphabeta/CD19-depleted stem cell transplant. This TCR derives from a child aged 2 to 10 with inherited bone marrow failure, due to receive a stem cell transplant. This CDR3 reads CSATNTGTSHEQYF. CDR3 sequence (DNA): TGCAGTGCTACGAACACCGGGACCTCACACGAGCAGTACTTC.